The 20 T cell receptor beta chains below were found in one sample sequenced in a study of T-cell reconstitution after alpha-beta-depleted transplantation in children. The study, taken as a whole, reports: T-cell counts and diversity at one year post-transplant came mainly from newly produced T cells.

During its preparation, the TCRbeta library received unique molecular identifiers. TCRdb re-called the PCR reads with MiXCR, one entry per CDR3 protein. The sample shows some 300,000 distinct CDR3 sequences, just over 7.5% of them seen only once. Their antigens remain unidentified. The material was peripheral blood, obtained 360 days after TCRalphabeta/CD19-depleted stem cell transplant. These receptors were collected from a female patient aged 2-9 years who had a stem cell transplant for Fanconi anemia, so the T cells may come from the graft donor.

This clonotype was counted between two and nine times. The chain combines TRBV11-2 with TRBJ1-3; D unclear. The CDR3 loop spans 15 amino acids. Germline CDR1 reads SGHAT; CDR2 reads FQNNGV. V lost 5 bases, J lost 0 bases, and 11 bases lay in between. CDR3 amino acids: CASSPFYDSGNTIYF. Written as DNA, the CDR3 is TGTGCCAGCAGCCCCTTCTACGACTCTGGAAACACCATATATTTT.

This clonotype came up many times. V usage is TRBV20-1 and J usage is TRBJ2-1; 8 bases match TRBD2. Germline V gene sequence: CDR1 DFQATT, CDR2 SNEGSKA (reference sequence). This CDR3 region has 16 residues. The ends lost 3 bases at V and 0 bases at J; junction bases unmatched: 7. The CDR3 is CSASWSSGSSYNEQFF. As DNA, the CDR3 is TGCAGTGCTAGTTGGTCGAGCGGGAGCTCCTACAATGAGCAGTTCTTC.

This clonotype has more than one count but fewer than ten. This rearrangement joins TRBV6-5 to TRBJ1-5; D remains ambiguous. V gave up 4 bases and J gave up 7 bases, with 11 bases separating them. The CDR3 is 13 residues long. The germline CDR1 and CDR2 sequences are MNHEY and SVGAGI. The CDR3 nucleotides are TGTGCCAGCAGTTCCACGGACCAACAGCCCCAGCATTTT. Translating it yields CASSSTDQQPQHF.

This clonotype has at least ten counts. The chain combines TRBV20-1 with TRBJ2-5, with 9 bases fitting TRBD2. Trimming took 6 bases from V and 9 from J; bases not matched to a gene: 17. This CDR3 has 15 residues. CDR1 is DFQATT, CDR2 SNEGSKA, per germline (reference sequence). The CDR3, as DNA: TGCAGTGCCTTCGGGCGGGGGGGCGAGGGATGGGCCCAGTACTTC. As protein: CSAFGRGGEGWAQYF.

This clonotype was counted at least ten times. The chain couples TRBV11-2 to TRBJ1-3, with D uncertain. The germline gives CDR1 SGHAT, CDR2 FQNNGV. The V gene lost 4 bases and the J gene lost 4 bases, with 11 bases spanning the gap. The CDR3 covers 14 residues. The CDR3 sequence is CASSYPFSGNTIYF. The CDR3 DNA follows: TGTGCCAGCAGCTACCCTTTCTCGGGAAACACCATATATTTT.

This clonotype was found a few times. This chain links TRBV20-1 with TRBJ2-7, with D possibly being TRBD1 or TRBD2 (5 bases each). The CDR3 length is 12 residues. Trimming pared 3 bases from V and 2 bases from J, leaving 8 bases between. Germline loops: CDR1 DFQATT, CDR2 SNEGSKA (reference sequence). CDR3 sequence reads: CSASMGPYEQYF. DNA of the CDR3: TGCAGTGCTAGTATGGGACCCTACGAGCAGTACTTC.

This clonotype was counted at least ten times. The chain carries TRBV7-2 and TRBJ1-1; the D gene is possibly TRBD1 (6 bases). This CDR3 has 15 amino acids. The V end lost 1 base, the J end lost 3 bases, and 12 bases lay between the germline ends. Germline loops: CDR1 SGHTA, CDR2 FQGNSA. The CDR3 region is CASSLEGGSYTEAFF. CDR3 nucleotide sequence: TGTGCCAGCAGCTTAGAAGGGGGGTCTTACACTGAAGCTTTCTTT.

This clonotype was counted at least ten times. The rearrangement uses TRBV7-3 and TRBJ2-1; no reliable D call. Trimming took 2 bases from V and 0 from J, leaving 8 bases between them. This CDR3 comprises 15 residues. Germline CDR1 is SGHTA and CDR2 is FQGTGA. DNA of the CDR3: TGTGCCAGCAGCTTAGTCGCTAGCTCCTACAATGAGCAGTTCTTC. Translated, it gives CASSLVASSYNEQFF.

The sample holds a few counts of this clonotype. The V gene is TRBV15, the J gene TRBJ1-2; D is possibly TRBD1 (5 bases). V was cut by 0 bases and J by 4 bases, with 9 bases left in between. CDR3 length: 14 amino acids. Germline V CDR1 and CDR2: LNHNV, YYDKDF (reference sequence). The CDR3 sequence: CATSRDGDPYGYTF. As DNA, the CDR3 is TGTGCCACCAGCAGAGACGGGGACCCCTATGGCTACACCTTC.

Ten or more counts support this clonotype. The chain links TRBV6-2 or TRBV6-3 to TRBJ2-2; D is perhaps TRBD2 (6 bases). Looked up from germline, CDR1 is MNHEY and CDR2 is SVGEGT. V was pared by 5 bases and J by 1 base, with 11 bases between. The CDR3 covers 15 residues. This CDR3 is CASSRGWRNTGELFF. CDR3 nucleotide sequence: TGTGCCAGCAGTCGGGGGTGGAGGAACACCGGGGAGCTGTTTTTT.

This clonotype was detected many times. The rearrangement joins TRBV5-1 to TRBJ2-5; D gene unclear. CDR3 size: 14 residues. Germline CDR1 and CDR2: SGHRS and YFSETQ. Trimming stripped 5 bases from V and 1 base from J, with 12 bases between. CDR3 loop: CASRDRPIQETQYF. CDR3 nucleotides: TGCGCCAGCAGGGACCGGCCGATCCAAGAGACCCAGTACTTC.

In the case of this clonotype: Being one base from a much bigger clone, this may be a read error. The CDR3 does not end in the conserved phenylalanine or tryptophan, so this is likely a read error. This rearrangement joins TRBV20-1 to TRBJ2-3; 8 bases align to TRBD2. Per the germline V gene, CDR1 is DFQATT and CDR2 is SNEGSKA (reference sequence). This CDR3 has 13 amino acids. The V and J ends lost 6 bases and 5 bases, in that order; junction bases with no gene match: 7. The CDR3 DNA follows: TGCAGTGCCACGCGGGGGGCCGGAGATACGCAGTATGTT. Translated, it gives CSATRGAGDTQYV.

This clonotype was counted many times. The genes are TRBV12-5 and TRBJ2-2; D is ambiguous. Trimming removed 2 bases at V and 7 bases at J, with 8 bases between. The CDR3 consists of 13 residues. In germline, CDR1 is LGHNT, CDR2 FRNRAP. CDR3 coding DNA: TGTGCTAGTGGTTTGACTTCTAGCGGGGAGCTGTTTTTT. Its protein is CASGLTSSGELFF.

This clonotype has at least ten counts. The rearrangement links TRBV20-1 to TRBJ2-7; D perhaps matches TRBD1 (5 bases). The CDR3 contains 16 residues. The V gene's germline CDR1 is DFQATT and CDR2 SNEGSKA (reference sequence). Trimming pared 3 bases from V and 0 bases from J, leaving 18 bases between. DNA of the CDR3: TGCAGTGCTAGTCTTTCAGGGCCGCCCCTCTCCTACGAGCAGTACTTC. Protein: CSASLSGPPLSYEQYF.

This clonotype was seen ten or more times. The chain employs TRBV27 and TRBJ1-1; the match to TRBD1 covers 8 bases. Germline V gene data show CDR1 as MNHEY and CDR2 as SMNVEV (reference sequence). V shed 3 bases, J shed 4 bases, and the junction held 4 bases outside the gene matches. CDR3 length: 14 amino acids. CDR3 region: CASSLTGVRTEAFF. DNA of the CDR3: TGTGCCAGCAGTTTGACAGGGGTTCGCACTGAAGCTTTCTTT.

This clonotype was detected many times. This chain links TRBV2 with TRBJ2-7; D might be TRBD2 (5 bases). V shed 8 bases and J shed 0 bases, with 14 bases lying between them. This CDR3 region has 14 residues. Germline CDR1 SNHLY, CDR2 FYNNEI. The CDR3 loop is CASWAGSISYEQYF. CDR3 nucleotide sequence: TGTGCCAGCTGGGCGGGCTCCATCTCCTACGAGCAGTACTTC.

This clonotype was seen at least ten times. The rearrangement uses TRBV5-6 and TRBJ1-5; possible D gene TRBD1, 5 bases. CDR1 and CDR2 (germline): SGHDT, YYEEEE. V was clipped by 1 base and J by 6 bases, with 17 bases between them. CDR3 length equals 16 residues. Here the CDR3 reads CASSLWETATVQPQHF. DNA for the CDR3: TGTGCCAGCAGCTTGTGGGAGACAGCGACAGTTCAGCCCCAGCATTTT.

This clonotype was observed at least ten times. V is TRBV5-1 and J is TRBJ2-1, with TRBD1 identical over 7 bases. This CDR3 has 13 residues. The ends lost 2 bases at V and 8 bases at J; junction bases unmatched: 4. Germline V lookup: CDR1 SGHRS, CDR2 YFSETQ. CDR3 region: CASSLLQGDEQFF. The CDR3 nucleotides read TGCGCCAGCAGCTTACTTCAGGGGGATGAGCAGTTCTTC. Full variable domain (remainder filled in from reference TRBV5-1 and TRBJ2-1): KAGVTQTPRYLIKTRGQQVTLSCSPISGHRSVSWYQQTPGQGLQFLFEYFSETQRNKGNFPGRFSGRQFSNSRSEMNVSTLELGDSALYLCASSLLQGDEQFFGPGTRLTVL.

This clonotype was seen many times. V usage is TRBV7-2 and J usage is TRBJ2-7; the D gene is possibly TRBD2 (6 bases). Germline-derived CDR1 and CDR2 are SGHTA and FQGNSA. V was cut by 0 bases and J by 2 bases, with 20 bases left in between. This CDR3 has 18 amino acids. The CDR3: CASSLAQQTSKRAYEQYF. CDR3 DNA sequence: TGTGCCAGCAGCTTAGCCCAACAGACTAGTAAGAGGGCCTACGAGCAGTACTTC.

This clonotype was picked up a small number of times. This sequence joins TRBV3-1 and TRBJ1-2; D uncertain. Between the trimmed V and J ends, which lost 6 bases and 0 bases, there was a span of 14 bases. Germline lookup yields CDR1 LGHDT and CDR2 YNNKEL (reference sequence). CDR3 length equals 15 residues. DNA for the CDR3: TGTGCCAGCAGTCCTACCTGGAGATCTAACTATGGCTACACCTTC. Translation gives CASSPTWRSNYGYTF.